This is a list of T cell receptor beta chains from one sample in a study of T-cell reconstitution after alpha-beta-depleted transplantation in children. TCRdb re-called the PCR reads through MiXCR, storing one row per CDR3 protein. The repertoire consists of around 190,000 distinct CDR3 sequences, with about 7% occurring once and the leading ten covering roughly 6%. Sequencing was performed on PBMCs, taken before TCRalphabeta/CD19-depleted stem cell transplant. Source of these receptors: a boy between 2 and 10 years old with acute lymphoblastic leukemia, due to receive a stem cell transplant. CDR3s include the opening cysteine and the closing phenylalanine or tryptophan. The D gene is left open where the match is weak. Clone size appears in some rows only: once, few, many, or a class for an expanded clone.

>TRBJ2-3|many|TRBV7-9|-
CASSALLSDTQYF
TGTGCCAGCAGCGCCCTTCTCTCAGATACGCAGTATTTT
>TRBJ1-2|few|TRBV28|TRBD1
CASNTPRGIFYGYTF
TGTGCCAGCAACACCCCCAGGGGGATTTTCTATGGCTACACCTTC
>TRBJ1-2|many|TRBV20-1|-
CSVWTAAYGYTF
TGCAGTGTTTGGACAGCCGCCTATGGCTACACCTTC
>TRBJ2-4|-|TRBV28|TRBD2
CASSFVFYGGGKNIQYF
TGTGCCAGCAGTTTTGTTTTTTATGGCGGGGGCAAAAACATTCAGTACTTC
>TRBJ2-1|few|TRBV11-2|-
CASSPGAARSYNEQFF
TGTGCCAGCAGCCCAGGAGCGGCGCGCTCCTACAATGAGCAGTTCTTC
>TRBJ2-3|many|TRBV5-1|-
CASSLAEGTNTQYF
TGCGCCAGCAGCTTGGCAGAGGGCACAAATACGCAGTATTTT
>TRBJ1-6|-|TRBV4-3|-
CASSQFYRVEVSPLHF
TGCGCCAGCAGCCAATTCTACAGGGTAGAGGTTTCACCCCTCCACTTT
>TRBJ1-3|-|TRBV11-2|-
CASSLDFGGRVNTIYF
TGTGCCAGCAGCTTAGACTTCGGGGGGAGAGTAAACACCATATATTTT
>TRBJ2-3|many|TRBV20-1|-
CSARDRGPSTDTQYF
TGCAGTGCTAGAGATCGGGGCCCTAGCACAGATACGCAGTATTTT
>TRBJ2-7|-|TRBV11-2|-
CASSLGWWWEAGTYEQYF
TGTGCCAGCAGCTTAGGGTGGTGGTGGGAGGCGGGTACCTACGAGCAGTACTTC
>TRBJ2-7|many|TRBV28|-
CASIGTSSSYEQYF
TGTGCCAGCATAGGTACCAGTAGCTCCTACGAGCAGTACTTC
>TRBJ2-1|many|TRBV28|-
CASTGAKGYEQFF
TGTGCCAGCACCGGGGCAAAGGGGTATGAGCAGTTCTTC
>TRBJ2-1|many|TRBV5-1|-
CASSLPGGPNEQFF
TGCGCCAGCAGCCTCCCCGGGGGGCCGAATGAGCAGTTCTTC
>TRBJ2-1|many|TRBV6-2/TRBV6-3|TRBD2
CASRDNSGRTTKQFF
TGTGCCAGCAGAGATAATAGCGGGAGGACCACAAAACAGTTCTTC
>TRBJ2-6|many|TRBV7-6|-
CASSLAGAGANVLTF
TGTGCCAGCAGCTTAGCGGGGGCTGGGGCCAACGTCCTGACTTTC
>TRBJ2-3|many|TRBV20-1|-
CSAGPRGLGTDTQYF
TGCAGTGCAGGACCTCGGGGGCTCGGCACAGATACGCAGTATTTT
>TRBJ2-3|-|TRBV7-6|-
CASSLGPRGNTDTQYF
TGTGCCAGCAGCTTAGGACCTAGGGGGAACACAGATACGCAGTATTTT
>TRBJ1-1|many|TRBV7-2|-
CASSLYSTGLTEAFF
TGTGCCAGCAGCTTATATTCTACAGGGCTCACTGAAGCTTTCTTT
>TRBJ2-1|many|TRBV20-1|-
CSARPSNRNEQFF
TGCAGTGCTAGACCTTCCAACAGGAATGAGCAGTTCTTC
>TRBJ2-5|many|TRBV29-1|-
CSVWSGRETQYF
TGCAGCGTTTGGAGCGGAAGGGAGACCCAGTACTTC
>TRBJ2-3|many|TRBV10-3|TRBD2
CAISGNLLAGDTDTQYF
TGTGCCATCAGTGGCAACTTACTAGCGGGTGACACAGATACGCAGTATTTT
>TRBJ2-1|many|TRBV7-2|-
CASSQDGASYNEQFF
TGTGCCAGCAGCCAAGACGGGGCCTCCTACAATGAGCAGTTCTTC
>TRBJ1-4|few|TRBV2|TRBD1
CATRQGPNEKLFF
TGTGCCACGAGACAGGGACCTAATGAAAAACTGTTTTTT